Each of the 9 T cell receptor beta chains below was sequenced from the same sample in a study of control samples from healthy donors and cancer patients. Some clones are missing from TCRdb's copy, which holds only in-frame ones; the method was immunoSEQ multiplex PCR. The sample has more than 50,000 clones, about 96% seen once. Sequenced input: blood. Every receptor here comes from a young woman in good health.

Only one count was recorded for this clone. V gene TRBV5-6 combines with J gene TRBJ1-6; 8 bases agree with TRBD1. Germline V gene data show CDR1 as SGHDT and CDR2 as YYEEEE. After removal of 4 bases from V and 0 bases from J, the junction contained 6 bases not matched to a gene. CDR3 length: 17 amino acids. This CDR3 is CASSQGAPSSYNSPLHF. CDR3 sequence (DNA): TGTGCCAGCAGCCAGGGGGCCCCGAGCTCCTATAATTCACCCCTCCACTTT.

The rearrangement links TRBV11-2 to TRBJ1-1, with D possibly TRBD1 on 6 matching bases. This CDR3 contains 15 residues. Trimming removed 5 bases from V and 3 bases from J, with 16 bases in between. Germline lookup yields CDR1 SGHAT and CDR2 FQNNGV. CDR3 amino acids: CASSQFRGWDTEAFF. The CDR3 DNA is TGTGCCAGCAGCCAATTCAGGGGTTGGGACACTGAAGCTTTCTTT.

The rearrangement uses TRBV9 and TRBJ2-1, with 11 bases lining up with TRBD2. V shed 2 bases, J shed 8 bases, and the junction held 9 bases outside the gene matches. Looked up from germline, CDR1 is SGDLS and CDR2 is YYNGEE. This CDR3 comprises 16 residues. CDR3 nucleotides: TGTGCCAGCAGCGTCGATACTAGCGGGAGAACGGATGAGCAGTTCTTC. Translating gives CASSVDTSGRTDEQFF.

The chain is built from TRBV5-3 and TRBJ2-3; TRBD2 might be the D (6 bases). TRBV5-3 falls under the ORF class, with uncertain function. CDR3 size: 18 residues. V dropped 0 bases and J dropped 0 bases, with 17 bases sitting between them. Here the CDR3 reads CARSLADGGTPSTDTQYF. Here the CDR3 DNA reads TGTGCCAGAAGCTTGGCAGACGGGGGAACTCCTAGCACAGATACGCAGTATTTT.

The J gene is TRBJ1-1, the V gene TRBV6-5; tentatively, D is TRBD1 (5 bases). This CDR3 is built from 15 residues. Between the trimmed V and J ends, which lost 2 bases and 5 bases, there was a span of 15 bases. Germline V CDR1 and CDR2: MNHEY, SVGAGI. In DNA form, the CDR3 reads TGTGCCAGCAGTTACCCCAGGGATGGGAAAACTGAAGCTTTCTTT. It specifies CASSYPRDGKTEAFF.

The chain couples TRBV19 to TRBJ1-5; no clear D. Per germline, CDR1 LNHDA and CDR2 SQIVND (reference sequence). Trimming removed 5 bases at V and 5 bases at J, with 16 bases between. The length of the CDR3 is 15 residues. The DNA of the CDR3 is TGTGCCAGTAGTCTCTACGCGGCGAGGGATCAGCCCCAGCATTTT. This sequence encodes CASSLYAARDQPQHF.

The chain has TRBV9 and TRBJ1-3; D not certain. V was shortened by 0 bases and J by 0 bases, with 7 bases between the two germline ends. CDR1 and CDR2 (germline): SGDLS, YYNGEE. This CDR3 region has 15 residues. In nucleotides, the CDR3 is TGTGCCAGCAGCGTAGAGACCTTCTCTGGAAACACCATATATTTT. Residues: CASSVETFSGNTIYF.

V is TRBV6-5 and J is TRBJ1-2; 8 bases match TRBD1. Germline values: CDR1 MNHEY, CDR2 SVGAGI. The CDR3 loop spans 11 amino acids. J gave up 8 bases and V 5 bases, and 1 base lay outside the gene matches. CDR3 amino acids: CASSQGAGYTF. In DNA, the CDR3 is TGTGCCAGCAGTCAGGGGGCCGGCTACACCTTC.

The chain uses TRBV6-5 and TRBJ1-2; D gene ambiguous. Germline loops: CDR1 MNHEY, CDR2 SVGAGI. Trimming took 5 bases from V and 4 from J, leaving 11 bases between them. This CDR3 has 13 residues. The CDR3 bases are TGTGCCAGCAGTCGAGGAGTACTCTATGGCTACACCTTC. Protein product: CASSRGVLYGYTF.